The T cell receptor beta chain under discussion was sequenced for a study of cytomegalovirus exposure and HLA in healthy donors. Study background: An earlier analysis identified 120 million or so unique TCR beta sequences in 150 million to 200 million T cells. General study points: Being productive about 90% or about 30% of the time was typical of most TCR beta V segments in an earlier analysis.

Germline V gene sequence: CDR1 MRHNA, CDR2 SNTAGT. The CDR3 loop spans 12 amino acids. V lost 4 bases to trimming and J lost 7 bases; unmatched junction nucleotides: 2. The study ran its PCR with 60 Vbeta and 13 Jbeta primers. Here immunoSEQ multiplex PCR was the method, and the copy in TCRdb shows in-frame clones only, minus some. The sample holds some 140,000 clones, approximately 80% seen once. In the case of this clone: Its target is not known.

The rearrangement uses TRBV6-4 and TRBJ1-2; 8 bases match TRBD1. This receptor was identified in a man between 40 and 49 years old in good health and CMV-seronegative. Material: PBMCs. CDR3 in amino acids: CASSADRVGYTF. CDR3 DNA sequence: TGTGCCAGCAGTGCGGACAGGGTTGGCTACACCTTC.